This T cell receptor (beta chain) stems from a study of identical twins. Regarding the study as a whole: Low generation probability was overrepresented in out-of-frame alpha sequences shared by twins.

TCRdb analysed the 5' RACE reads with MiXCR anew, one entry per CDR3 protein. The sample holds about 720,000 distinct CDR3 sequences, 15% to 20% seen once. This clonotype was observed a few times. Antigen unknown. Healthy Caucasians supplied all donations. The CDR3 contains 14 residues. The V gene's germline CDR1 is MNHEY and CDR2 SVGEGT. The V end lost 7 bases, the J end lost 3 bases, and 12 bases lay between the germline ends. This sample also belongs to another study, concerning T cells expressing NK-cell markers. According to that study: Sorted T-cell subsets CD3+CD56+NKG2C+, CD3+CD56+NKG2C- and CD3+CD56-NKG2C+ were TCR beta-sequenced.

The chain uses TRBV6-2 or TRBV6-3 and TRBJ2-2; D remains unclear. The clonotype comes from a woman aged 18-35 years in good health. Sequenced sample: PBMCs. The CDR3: CASTQVLDTGELFF. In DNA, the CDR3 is TGTGCCAGCACCCAAGTTTTAGACACCGGGGAGCTGTTTTTT.